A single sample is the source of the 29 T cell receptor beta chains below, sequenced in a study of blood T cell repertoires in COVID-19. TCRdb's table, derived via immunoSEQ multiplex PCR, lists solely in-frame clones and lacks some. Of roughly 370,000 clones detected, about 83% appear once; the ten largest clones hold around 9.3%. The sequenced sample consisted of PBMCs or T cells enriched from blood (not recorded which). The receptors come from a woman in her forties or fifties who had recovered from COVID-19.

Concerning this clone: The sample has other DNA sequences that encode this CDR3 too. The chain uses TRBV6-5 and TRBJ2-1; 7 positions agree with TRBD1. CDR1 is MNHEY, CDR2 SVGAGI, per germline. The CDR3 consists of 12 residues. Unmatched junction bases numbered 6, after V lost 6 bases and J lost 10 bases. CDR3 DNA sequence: TGTGCCAGCAGCTCCCAGGGGGACGAGCAGTTCTTC. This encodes CASSSQGDEQFF.

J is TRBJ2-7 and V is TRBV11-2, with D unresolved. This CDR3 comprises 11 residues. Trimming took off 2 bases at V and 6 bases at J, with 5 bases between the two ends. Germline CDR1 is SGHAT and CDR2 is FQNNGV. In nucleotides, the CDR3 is TGTGCCAGCAGCTTAATCTCCGAGCAGTACTTC. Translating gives CASSLISEQYF.

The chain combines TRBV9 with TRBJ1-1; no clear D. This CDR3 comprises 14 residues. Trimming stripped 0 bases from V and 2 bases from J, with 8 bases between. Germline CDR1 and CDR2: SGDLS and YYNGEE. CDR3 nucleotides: TGTGCCAGCAGCGTAGGGGCAGACAACACTGAAGCTTTCTTT. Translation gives CASSVGADNTEAFF.

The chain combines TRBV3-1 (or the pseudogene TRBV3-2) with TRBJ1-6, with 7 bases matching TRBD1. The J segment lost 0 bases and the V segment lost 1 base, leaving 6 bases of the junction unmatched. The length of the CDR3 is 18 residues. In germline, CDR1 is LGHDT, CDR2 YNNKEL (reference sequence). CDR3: CASSQGGQVYSYNSPLHF. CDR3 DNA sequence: TGTGCCAGCAGCCAAGGAGGACAGGTATACTCCTATAATTCACCCCTCCACTTT.

The CDR3 is CASSIGTANTEAFF. In nucleotides, the CDR3 is TGCGCCAGCAGCATAGGGACAGCCAACACTGAAGCTTTCTTT. The chain carries TRBV5-1 and TRBJ1-1; 7 bases agree with TRBD1. V dropped 4 bases and J dropped 2; count of bases not matched to a gene: 5. CDR1 SGHRS and CDR2 YFSETQ come from the germline V gene. CDR3 size: 14 residues.

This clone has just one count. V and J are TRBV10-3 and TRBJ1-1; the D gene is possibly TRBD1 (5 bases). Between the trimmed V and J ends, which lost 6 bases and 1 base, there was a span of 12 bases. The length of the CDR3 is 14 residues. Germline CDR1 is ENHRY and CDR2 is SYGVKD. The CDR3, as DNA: TGTGCCATCAGGACAGAAACATCGAACACTGAAGCTTTCTTT. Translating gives CAIRTETSNTEAFF.

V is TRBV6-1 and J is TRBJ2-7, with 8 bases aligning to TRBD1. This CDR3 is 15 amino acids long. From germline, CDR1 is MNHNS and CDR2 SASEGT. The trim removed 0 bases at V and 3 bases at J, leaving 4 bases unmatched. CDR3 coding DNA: TGTGCCAGCAGTGAAGCCGGACAGGGATTCTACGAGCAGTACTTC. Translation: CASSEAGQGFYEQYF.

Here the CDR3 reads CASSIRGHSEKLFF. CDR3 coding DNA: TGTGCCAGTAGTATACGGGGACACAGTGAAAAACTGTTTTTT. V gene TRBV19 combines with J gene TRBJ1-4; TRBD1 is a possible D gene (6 bases). Looked up from germline, CDR1 is LNHDA and CDR2 is SQIVND (reference sequence). The ends were cut back, 2 bases at V and 7 bases at J, with 11 bases in the middle. This CDR3 has 14 amino acids.

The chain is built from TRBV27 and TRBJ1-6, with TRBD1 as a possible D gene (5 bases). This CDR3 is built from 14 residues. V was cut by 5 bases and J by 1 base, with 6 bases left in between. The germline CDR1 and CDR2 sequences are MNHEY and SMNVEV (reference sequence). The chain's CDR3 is CASSAGSYNSPLHF. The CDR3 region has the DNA TGTGCCAGCAGTGCAGGGTCCTATAATTCACCCCTCCACTTT.

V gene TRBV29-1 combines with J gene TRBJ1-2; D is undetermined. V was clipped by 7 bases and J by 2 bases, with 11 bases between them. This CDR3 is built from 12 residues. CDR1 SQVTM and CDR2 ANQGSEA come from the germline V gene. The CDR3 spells CSARARNYGYTF. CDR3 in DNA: TGCAGCGCTCGAGCCCGGAACTATGGCTACACCTTC.

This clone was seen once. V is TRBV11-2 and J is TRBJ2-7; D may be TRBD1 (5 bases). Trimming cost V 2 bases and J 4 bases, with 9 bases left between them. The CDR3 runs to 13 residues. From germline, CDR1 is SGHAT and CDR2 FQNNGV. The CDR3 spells CASSLFGAYEQYF. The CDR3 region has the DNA TGTGCCAGCAGCTTATTTGGGGCTTACGAGCAGTACTTC.

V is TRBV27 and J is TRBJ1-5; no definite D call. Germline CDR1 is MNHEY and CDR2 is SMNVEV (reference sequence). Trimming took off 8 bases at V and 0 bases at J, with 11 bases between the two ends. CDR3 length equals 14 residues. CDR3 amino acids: CASQAAYSNQPQHF. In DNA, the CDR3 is TGTGCCAGCCAAGCCGCCTATAGCAATCAGCCCCAGCATTTT.

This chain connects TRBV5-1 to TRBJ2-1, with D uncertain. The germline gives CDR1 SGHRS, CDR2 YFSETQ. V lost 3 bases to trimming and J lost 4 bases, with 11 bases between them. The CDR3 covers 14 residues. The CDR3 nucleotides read TGCGCCAGCAGCTATGGCCAGATATACAATGAGCAGTTCTTC. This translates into CASSYGQIYNEQFF.

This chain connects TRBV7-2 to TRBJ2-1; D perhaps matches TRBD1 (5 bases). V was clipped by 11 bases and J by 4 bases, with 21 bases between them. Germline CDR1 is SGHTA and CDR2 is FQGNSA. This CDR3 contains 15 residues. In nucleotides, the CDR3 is TGTGCCGGATCCCACGGGCAGGGTAGTTACAATGAGCAGTTCTTC. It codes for CAGSHGQGSYNEQFF.

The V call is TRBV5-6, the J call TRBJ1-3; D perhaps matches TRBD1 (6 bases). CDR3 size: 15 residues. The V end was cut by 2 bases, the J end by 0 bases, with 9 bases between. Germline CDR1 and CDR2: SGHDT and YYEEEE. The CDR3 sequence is CASSFGQHSGNTIYF. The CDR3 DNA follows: TGTGCCAGCAGCTTCGGACAGCACTCTGGAAACACCATATATTTT.

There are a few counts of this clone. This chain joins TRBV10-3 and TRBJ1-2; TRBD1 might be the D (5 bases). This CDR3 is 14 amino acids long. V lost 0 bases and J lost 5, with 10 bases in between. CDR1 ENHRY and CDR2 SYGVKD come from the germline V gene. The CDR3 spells CAISESRGEYGYTF. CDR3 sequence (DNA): TGTGCCATCAGTGAGTCTCGGGGGGAATATGGCTACACCTTC.

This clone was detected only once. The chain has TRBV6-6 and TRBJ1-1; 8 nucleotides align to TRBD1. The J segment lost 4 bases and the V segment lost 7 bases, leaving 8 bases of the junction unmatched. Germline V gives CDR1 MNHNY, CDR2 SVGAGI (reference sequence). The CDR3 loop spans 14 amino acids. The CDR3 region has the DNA TGTGCCAGCACCTCCGGGACAGGATCCACTGAAGCTTTCTTT. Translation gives CASTSGTGSTEAFF.

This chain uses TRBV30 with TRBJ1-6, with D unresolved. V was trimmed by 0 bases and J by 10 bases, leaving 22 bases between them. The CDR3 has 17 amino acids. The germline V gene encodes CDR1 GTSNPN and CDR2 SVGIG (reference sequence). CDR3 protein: CAWSVGPGPFKGSPLHF. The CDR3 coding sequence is TGTGCCTGGAGTGTAGGCCCAGGCCCTTTCAAAGGATCACCCCTCCACTTT.

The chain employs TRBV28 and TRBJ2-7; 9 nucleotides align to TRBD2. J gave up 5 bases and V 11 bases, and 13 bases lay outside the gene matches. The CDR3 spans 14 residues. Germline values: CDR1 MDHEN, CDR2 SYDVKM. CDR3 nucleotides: TGTGCCTTACAGGGCGGGGGGGCCATGGACGAGCAGTACTTC. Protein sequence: CALQGGGAMDEQYF.

CDR3 in amino acids: CASSLEVLGASGGAYEQFF. CDR3 coding DNA: TGTGCCAGCAGCTTAGAAGTATTGGGTGCTAGCGGGGGGGCGTATGAGCAGTTCTTC. The V and J genes are TRBV11-2 and TRBJ2-1; 12 bases are shared with TRBD2. CDR3 size: 19 residues. V gave up 0 bases and J gave up 8 bases; unmatched junction bases: 14. The V gene's germline CDR1 is SGHAT and CDR2 FQNNGV. The whole variable domain, remainder taken from reference TRBV11-2 and TRBJ2-1, is EAGVAQSPRYKIIEKRQSVAFWCNPISGHATLYWYQQILGQGPKLLIQFQNNGVVDDSQLPKDRFSAERLKGVDSTLKIQPAKLEDSAVYLCASSLEVLGASGGAYEQFFGPGTRLTVL.

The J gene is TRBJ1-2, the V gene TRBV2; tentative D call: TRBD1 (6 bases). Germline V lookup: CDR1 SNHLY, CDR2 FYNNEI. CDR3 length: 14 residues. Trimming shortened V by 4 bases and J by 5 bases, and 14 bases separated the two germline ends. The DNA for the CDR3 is TGTGCCAGCAGTGTGGGGGGGCTGGGGTATGGCTACACCTTC. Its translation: CASSVGGLGYGYTF.

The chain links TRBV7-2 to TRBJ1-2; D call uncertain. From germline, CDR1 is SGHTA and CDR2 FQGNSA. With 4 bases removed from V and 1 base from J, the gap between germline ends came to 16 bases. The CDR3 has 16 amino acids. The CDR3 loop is CASSSRGVKINYGYTF. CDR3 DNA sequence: TGTGCCAGCAGCTCCCGAGGTGTGAAAATTAACTATGGCTACACCTTC.

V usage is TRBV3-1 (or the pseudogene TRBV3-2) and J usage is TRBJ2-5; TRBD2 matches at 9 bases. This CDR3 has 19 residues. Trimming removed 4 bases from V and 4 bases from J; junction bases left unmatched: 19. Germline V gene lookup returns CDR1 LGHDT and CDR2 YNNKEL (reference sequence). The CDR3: CASSPYSGGSRTSRETQYF. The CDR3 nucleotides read TGTGCCAGCAGCCCCTATAGCGGGGGTTCTAGGACCTCCAGAGAGACCCAGTACTTC.

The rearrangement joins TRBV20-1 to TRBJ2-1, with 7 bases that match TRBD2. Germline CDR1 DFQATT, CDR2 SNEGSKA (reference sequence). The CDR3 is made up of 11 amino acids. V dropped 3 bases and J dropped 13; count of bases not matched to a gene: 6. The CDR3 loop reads CSARSGVDQFF. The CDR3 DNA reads TGCAGTGCTAGGAGCGGGGTTGATCAGTTCTTC.

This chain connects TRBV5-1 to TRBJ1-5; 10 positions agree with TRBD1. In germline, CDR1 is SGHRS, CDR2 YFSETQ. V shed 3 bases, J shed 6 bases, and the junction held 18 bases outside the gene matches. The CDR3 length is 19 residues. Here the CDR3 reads CASSSLPGQGPHGSQPQHF. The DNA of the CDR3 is TGCGCCAGCAGCTCCCTACCGGGACAGGGGCCGCATGGTAGTCAGCCCCAGCATTTT.

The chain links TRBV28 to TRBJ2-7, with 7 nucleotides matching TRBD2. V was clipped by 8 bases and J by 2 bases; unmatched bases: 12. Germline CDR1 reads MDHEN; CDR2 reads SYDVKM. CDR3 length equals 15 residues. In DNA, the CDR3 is TGTGCCAGCGGTCCGGGCGGGGGATTTACCTACGAGCAGTACTTC. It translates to CASGPGGGFTYEQYF.

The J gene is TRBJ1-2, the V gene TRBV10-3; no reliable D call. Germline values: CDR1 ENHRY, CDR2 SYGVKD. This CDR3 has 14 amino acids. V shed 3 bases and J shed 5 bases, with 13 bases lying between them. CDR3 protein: CAISDPGKTYGYTF. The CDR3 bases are TGTGCCATCAGTGATCCGGGAAAGACTTATGGCTACACCTTC.

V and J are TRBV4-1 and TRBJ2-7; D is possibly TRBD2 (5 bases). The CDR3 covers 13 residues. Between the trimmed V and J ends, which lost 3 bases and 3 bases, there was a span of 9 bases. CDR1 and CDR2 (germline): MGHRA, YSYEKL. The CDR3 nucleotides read TGCGCCAGCAGCCACGGACGGGGCTACGAGCAGTACTTC. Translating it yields CASSHGRGYEQYF.

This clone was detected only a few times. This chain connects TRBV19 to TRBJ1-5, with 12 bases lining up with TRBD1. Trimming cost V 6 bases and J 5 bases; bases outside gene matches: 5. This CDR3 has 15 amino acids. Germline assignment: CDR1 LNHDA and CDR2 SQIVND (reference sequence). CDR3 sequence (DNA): TGTGCCAGTAGGGGGACAGGGGGCTTTTATCAGCCCCAGCATTTT. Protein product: CASRGTGGFYQPQHF.